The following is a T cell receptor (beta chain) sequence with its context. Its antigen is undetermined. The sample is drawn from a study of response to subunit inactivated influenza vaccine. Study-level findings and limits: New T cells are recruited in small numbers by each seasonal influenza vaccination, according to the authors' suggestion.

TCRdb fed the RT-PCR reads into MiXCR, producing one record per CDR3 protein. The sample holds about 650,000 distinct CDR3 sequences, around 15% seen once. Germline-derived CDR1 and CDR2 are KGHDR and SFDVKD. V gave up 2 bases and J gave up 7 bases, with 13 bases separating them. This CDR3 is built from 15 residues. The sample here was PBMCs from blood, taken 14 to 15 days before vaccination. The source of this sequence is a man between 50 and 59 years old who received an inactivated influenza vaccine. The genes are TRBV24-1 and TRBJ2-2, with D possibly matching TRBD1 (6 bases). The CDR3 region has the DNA TGTGCCACCAGTGATTGGGGGCAGGGTGACGGGGAGCTGTTTTTT. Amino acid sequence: CATSDWGQGDGELFF.